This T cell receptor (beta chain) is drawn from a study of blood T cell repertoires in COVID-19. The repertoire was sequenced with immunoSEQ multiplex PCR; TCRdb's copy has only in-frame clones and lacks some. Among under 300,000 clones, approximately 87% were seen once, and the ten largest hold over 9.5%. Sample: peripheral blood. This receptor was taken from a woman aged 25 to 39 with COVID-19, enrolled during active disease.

For the CDR3, the DNA is TGTGCCAGCTGGACAGGGATCGGAGAGACCCAGTACTTC. This translates into CASWTGIGETQYF. V is TRBV7-9 and J is TRBJ2-5; 8 nucleotides align to TRBD1. The CDR3 is 13 residues long. After removal of 8 bases from V and 4 bases from J, the junction contained 6 bases not matched to a gene. Germline CDR1 is SEHNR and CDR2 is FQNEAQ (reference sequence).